The 2 T cell receptor beta chains presented below share a single source sample, sequenced in a study of cytomegalovirus exposure and HLA in healthy donors. A multiplex PCR was run with 60 Vbeta primers and 13 Jbeta primers. Only in-frame clones appear in the TCRdb table, and some are missing; sequencing was by immunoSEQ multiplex PCR. The sample has about 160,000 clones; approximately 78% are singletons. Source material: PBMCs. These receptor sequences come from a girl aged 2 to 9 in good health and CMV-seropositive.

J is TRBJ1-6 and V is TRBV30; TRBD1 matches 11 bases. The CDR3 spans 14 residues. With 3 bases clipped from V and 10 bases from J, the junction kept 5 bases outside the gene matches. Germline V gene sequence: CDR1 GTSNPN, CDR2 SVGIG (reference sequence). CDR3: CAWRWGQGESPLHF. As DNA, the CDR3 is TGTGCCTGGAGATGGGGACAGGGGGAATCACCCCTCCACTTT.

V usage is TRBV30 and J usage is TRBJ2-7; TRBD1 matches 8 bases. Trimming cost V 4 bases and J 3 bases; bases outside gene matches: 5. The length of the CDR3 is 13 residues. Germline V gene data show CDR1 as GTSNPN and CDR2 as SVGIG (reference sequence). CDR3 sequence: CAWTLDRGYEQYF. Written as DNA, the CDR3 is TGTGCCTGGACCTTAGACAGGGGCTACGAGCAGTACTTC. Full variable domain (remainder filled in from reference TRBV30 and TRBJ2-7): SQTIHQWPATLVQPVGSPLSLECTVEGTSNPNLYWYRQAAGRGLQLLFYSVGIGQISSEVPQNLSASRPQDRQFILSSKKLLLSDSGFYLCAWTLDRGYEQYFGPGTRLTVT.